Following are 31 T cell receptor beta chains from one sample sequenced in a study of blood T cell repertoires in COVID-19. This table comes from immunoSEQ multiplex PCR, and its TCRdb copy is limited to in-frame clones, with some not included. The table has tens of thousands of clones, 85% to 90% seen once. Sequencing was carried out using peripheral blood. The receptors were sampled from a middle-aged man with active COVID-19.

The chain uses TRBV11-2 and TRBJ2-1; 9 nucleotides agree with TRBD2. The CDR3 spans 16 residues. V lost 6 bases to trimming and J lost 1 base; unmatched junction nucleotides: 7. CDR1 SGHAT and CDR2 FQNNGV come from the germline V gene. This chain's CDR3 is CASRHPSGVSYNEQFF. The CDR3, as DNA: TGTGCCAGCAGACACCCTAGCGGGGTTTCCTACAATGAGCAGTTCTTC.

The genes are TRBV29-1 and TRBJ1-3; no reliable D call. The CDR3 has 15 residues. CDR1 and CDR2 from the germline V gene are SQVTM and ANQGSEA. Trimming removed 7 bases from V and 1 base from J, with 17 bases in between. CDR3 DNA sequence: TGCAGCGCTGTAACGGACGGGAGGTCTGGAAACACCATATATTTT. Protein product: CSAVTDGRSGNTIYF.

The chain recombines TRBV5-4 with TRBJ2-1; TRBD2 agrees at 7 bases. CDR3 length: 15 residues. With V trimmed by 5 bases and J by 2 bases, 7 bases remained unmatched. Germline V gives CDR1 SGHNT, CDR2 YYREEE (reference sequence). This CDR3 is CASRVGGETYNEQFF. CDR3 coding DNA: TGTGCCAGCAGGGTGGGGGGGGAAACCTACAATGAGCAGTTCTTC.

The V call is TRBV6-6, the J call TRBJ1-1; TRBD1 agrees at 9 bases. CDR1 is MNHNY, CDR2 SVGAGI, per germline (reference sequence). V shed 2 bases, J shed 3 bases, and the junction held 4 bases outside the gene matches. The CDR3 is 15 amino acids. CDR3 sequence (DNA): TGTGCCAGCAGTTACGACAGGGGGGATTACACTGAAGCTTTCTTT. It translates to CASSYDRGDYTEAFF.

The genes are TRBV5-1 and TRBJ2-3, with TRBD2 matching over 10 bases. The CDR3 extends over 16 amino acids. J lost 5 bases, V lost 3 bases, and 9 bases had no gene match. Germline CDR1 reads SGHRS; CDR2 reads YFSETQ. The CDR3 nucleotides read TGCGCCAGCAGCTGGTCAAGCGGGGGGGCCTTAGATACGCAGTATTTT. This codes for CASSWSSGGALDTQYF.

The CDR3 DNA is TGTGCCAGCAGCTTAGGCGGCGACAGATCGAACACTGAAGCTTTCTTT. It translates to CASSLGGDRSNTEAFF. The V and J genes are TRBV7-9 and TRBJ1-1, with D tentatively TRBD1 (5 bases). This CDR3 region has 16 residues. From germline, CDR1 is SEHNR and CDR2 FQNEAQ (reference sequence). V gave up 1 base and J gave up 1 base, with 13 bases separating them.

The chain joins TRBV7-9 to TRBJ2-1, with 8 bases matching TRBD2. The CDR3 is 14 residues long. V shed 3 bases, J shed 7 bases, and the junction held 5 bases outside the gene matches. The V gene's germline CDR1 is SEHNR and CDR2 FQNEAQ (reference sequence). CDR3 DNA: TGTGCCAGCAGCTTCGGGGGGGCCGTGAATGAGCAGTTCTTC. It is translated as CASSFGGAVNEQFF.

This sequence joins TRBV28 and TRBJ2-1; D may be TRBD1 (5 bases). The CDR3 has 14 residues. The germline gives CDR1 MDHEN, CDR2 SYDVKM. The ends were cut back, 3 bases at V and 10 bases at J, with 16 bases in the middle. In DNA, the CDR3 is TGTGCCAGCAGTTTCAGGGTTAGGGGCAGCGAGCAGTTCTTC. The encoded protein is CASSFRVRGSEQFF.

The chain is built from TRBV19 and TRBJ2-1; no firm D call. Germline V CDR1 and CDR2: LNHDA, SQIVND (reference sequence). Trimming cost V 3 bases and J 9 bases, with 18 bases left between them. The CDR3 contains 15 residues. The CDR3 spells CASSIGLRQSSEQFF. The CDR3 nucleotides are TGTGCCAGTAGTATTGGTCTGAGGCAATCTAGTGAGCAGTTCTTC. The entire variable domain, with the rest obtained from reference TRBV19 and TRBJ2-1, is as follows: DGGITQSPKYLFRKEGQNVTLSCEQNLNHDAMYWYRQDPGQGLRLIYYSQIVNDFQKGDIAEGYSVSREKKESFPLTVTSAQKNPTAFYLCASSIGLRQSSEQFFGPGTRLTVL.

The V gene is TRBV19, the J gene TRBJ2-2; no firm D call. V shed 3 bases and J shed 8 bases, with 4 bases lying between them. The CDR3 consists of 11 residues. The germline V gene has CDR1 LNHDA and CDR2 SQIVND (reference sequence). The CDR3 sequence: CASSIEGELFF. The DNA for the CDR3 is TGTGCCAGTAGTATCGAGGGGGAGCTGTTTTTT.

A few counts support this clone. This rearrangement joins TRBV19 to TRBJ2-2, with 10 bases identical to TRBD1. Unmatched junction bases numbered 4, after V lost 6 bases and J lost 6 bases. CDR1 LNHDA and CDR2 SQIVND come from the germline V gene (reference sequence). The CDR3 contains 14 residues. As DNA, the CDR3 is TGTGCCAGTAGGGGGACAGGGGTCGCCGGGGAGCTGTTTTTT. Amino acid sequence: CASRGTGVAGELFF.

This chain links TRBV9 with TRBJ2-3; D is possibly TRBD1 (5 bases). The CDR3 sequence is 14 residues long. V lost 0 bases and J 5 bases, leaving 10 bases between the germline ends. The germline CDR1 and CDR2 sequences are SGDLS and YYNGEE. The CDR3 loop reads CASSVEGMGDTQYF. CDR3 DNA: TGTGCCAGCAGCGTAGAGGGGATGGGAGATACGCAGTATTTT.

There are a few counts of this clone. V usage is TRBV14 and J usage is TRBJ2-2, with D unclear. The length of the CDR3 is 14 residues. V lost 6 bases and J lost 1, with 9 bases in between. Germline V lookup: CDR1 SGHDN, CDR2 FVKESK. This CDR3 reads CASSFQLNTGELFF. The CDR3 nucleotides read TGTGCCAGCAGTTTCCAGTTGAACACCGGGGAGCTGTTTTTT.

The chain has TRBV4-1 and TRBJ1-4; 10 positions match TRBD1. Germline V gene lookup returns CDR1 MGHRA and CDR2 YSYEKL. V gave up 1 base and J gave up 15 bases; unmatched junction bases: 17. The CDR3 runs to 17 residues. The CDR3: CASSQARLTGGAGYLFF. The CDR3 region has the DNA TGCGCCAGCAGCCAAGCTAGATTGACAGGGGGCGCGGGTTATTTGTTTTTT.

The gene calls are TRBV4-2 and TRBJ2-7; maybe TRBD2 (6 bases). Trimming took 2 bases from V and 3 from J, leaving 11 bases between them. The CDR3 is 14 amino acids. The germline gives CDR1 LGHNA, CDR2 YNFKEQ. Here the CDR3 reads CASSQSAGSYEQYF. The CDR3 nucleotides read TGTGCCAGCAGCCAATCGGCCGGGAGCTACGAGCAGTACTTC.

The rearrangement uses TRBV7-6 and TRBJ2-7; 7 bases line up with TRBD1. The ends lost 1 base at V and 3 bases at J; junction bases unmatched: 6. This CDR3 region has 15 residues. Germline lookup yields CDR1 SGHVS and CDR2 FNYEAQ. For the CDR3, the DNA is TGTGCCAGCAGCTTAGTACAGGGGAGCCGCTACGAGCAGTACTTC. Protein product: CASSLVQGSRYEQYF. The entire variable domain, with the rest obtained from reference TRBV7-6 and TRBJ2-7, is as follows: GAGVSQSPRYKVTKRGQDVALRCDPISGHVSLYWYRQALGQGPEFLTYFNYEAQQDKSGLPNDRFSAERPEGSISTLTIQRTEQRDSAMYRCASSLVQGSRYEQYFGPGTRLTVT.

The CDR3 DNA follows: TGTGCCAGCAGTTCGGACAGGGGGCTTTCACCCCTCCACTTT. Residues: CASSSDRGLSPLHF. V is TRBV6-5 and J is TRBJ1-6; TRBD1 matches at 11 bases. Unmatched junction bases numbered 2, after V lost 4 bases and J lost 9 bases. The CDR3 is 14 residues long. Germline loops: CDR1 MNHEY, CDR2 SVGAGI.

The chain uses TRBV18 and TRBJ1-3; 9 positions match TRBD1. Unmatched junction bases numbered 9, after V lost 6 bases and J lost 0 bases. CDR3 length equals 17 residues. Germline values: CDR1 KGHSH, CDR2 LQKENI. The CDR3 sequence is CASSPEQGASSGNTIYF. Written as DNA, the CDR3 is TGTGCCAGCTCCCCCGAACAGGGGGCGAGCTCTGGAAACACCATATATTTT.

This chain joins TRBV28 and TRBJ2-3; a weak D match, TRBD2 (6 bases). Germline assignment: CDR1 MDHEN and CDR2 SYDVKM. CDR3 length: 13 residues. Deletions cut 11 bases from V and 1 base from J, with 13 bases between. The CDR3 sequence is CASRDWRTDTQYF. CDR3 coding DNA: TGTGCCTCTCGGGACTGGCGCACAGATACGCAGTATTTT.

CDR3 DNA: TGTGCCAGTAGTATTGGACTAGTCACAGATACGCAGTATTTT. It is translated as CASSIGLVTDTQYF. The V call is TRBV19, the J call TRBJ2-3; 7 bases fit TRBD2. Trimming took 3 bases from V and 2 from J; bases not matched to a gene: 2. The CDR3 runs 14 residues. Germline V gene data show CDR1 as LNHDA and CDR2 as SQIVND (reference sequence). Full variable domain (outside the CDR3, taken from reference TRBV19 and TRBJ2-3): DGGITQSPKYLFRKEGQNVTLSCEQNLNHDAMYWYRQDPGQGLRLIYYSQIVNDFQKGDIAEGYSVSREKKESFPLTVTSAQKNPTAFYLCASSIGLVTDTQYFGPGTRLTVL.

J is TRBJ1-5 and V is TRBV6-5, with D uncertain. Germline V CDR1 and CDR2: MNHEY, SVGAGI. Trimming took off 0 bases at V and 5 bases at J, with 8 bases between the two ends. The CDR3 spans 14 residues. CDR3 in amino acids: CASSYSFRDQPQHF. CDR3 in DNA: TGTGCCAGCAGTTACTCTTTCCGAGATCAGCCCCAGCATTTT.

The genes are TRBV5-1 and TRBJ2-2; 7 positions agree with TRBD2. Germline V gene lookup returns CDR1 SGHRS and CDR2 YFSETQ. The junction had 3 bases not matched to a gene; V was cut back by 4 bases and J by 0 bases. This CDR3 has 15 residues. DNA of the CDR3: TGCGCCAGCAGCGCCGGGACTACGAACACCGGGGAGCTGTTTTTT. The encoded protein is CASSAGTTNTGELFF.

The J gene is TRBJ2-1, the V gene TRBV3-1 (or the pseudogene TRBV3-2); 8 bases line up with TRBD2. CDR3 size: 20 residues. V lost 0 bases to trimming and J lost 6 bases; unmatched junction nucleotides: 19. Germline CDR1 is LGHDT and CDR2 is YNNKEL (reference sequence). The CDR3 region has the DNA TGTGCCAGCAGCCAAGAGAGGTGGGCGGGGGGATACCATACGAGCAATGAGCAGTTCTTC. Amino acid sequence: CASSQERWAGGYHTSNEQFF.

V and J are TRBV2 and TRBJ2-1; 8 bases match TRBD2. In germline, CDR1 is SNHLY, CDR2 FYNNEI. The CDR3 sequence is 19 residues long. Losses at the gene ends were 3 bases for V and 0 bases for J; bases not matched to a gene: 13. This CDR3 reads CASSDRGGRYGSSYNEQFF. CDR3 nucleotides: TGTGCCAGCAGTGACCGGGGGGGACGATATGGAAGCTCCTACAATGAGCAGTTCTTC.

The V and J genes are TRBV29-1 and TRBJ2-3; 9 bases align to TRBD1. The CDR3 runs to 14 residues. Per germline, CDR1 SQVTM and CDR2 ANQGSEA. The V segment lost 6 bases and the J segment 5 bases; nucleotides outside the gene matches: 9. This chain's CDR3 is CSVEQGALGDTQYF. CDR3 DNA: TGCAGCGTCGAACAGGGGGCGCTGGGAGATACGCAGTATTTT.

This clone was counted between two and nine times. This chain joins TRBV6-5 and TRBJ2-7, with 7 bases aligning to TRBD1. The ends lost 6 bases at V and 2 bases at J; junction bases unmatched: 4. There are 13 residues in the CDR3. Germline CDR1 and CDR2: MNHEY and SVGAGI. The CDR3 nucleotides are TGTGCCAGCAGAGACAGGGTTCCCTACGAGCAGTACTTC. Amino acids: CASRDRVPYEQYF.

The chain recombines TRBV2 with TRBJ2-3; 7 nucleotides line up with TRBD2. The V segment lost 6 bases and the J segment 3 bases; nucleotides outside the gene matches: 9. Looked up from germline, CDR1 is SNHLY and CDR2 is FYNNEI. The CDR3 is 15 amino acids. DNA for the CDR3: TGTGCCAGCAGCAAGGGACTGGGGGGGACAGATACGCAGTATTTT. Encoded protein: CASSKGLGGTDTQYF.

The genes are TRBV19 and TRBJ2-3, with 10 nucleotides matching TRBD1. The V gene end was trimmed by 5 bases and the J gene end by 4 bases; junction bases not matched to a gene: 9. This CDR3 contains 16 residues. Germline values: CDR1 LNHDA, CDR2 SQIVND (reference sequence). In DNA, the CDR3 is TGTGCCAGTAGTTCCCGGGACAGGGGTTTGTCAGATACGCAGTATTTT. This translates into CASSSRDRGLSDTQYF.

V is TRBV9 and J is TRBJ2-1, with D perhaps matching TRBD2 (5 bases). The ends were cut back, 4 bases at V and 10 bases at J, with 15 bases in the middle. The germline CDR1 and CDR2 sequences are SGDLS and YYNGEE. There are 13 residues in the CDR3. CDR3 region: CASSPRGFGEQFF. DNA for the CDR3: TGTGCCAGCAGCCCTCGCGGGTTTGGCGAGCAGTTCTTC.

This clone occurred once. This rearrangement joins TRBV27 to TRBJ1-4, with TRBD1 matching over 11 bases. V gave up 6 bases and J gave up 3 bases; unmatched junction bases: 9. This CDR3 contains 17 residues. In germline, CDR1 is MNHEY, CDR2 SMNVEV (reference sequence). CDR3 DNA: TGTGCCAGCAGGGCCCGGGACAGGGGGTGGTCTAATGAAAAACTGTTTTTT. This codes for CASRARDRGWSNEKLFF.

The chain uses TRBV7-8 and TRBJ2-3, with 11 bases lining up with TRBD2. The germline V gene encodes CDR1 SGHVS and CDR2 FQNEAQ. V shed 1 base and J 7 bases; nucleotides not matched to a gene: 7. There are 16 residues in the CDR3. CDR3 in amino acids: CASSLDTSGGGNTQYF. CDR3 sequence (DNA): TGTGCCAGCAGCTTAGATACTAGCGGGGGCGGGAATACGCAGTATTTT.